This entry lists 9 T cell receptor beta chains sequenced from one sample in a study of blood T cells in healthy people across ages. The second PCR ran roughly 6 to 11 cycles with a sample-barcoded 5' primer and J-beta primers. TCRdb processed the 5' RACE reads anew with MiXCR; each CDR3 protein has one entry. The sample includes roughly 700,000 distinct CDR3 sequences, roughly 25% seen only once; the top ten take 9.4%. The sample was also linked to a second study, of T cells of mothers and their children.

The sample taken for sequencing was blood. The receptor source for this set is a boy younger than 18 in good health.

V is TRBV29-1 and J is TRBJ1-1; TRBD1 agrees at 7 bases. The trim removed 8 bases at V and 4 bases at J, leaving 10 bases unmatched. The CDR3 is made up of 13 amino acids. Germline V lookup: CDR1 SQVTM, CDR2 ANQGSEA. Here the CDR3 DNA reads TGCAGCACCTCGACAGGGAAGGGCACTGAAGCTTTCTTT. The encoded protein is CSTSTGKGTEAFF.

This clonotype has more than one count but fewer than ten. J is TRBJ2-4 and V is TRBV7-2; D not certain. V lost 2 bases and J 0 bases, leaving 20 bases between the germline ends. Germline V gene lookup returns CDR1 SGHTA and CDR2 FQGNSA. The CDR3 contains 19 residues. CDR3 loop: CASSLIPGPLPAAKNIQYF. CDR3 DNA: TGTGCCAGCAGCTTAATCCCGGGCCCCCTGCCTGCAGCCAAAAACATTCAGTACTTC.

The chain carries TRBV20-1 and TRBJ2-7, with unresolved D. The CDR3 covers 15 residues. The V gene's germline CDR1 is DFQATT and CDR2 SNEGSKA (reference sequence). The germline V and J ends were trimmed by 0 bases and 0 bases, with 12 bases remaining between them. CDR3 in DNA: TGCAGTGCTAGAGATGTTTTGAGTGGCTCCTACGAGCAGTACTTC. It specifies CSARDVLSGSYEQYF.

The CDR3 region is CSVDSGANTGELFF. The CDR3 DNA is TGCAGCGTTGATAGCGGAGCTAACACCGGGGAGCTGTTTTTT. The chain has TRBV29-1 and TRBJ2-2; perhaps TRBD2 as D (6 bases). Per the germline V gene, CDR1 is SQVTM and CDR2 is ANQGSEA. Trimming cost V 3 bases and J 2 bases, with 10 bases left between them. This CDR3 contains 14 residues.

This chain uses TRBV9 with TRBJ1-6, with D unclear. CDR1 is SGDLS and CDR2 is YYNGEE in the germline V gene. The V end was cut by 0 bases, the J end by 10 bases, with 5 bases between. CDR3 size: 12 residues. The CDR3 loop is CASSVGRSPLHF. The DNA of the CDR3 is TGTGCCAGCAGCGTAGGGCGATCACCCCTCCACTTT.

The rearrangement links TRBV7-9 to TRBJ2-7, with a possible D match to TRBD2 (6 bases). Germline loops: CDR1 SEHNR, CDR2 FQNEAQ (reference sequence). V was cut by 1 base and J by 4 bases, with 14 bases left in between. The CDR3 extends over 15 amino acids. CDR3 sequence reads: CASSLEGAGRYEQYF. DNA for the CDR3: TGTGCCAGCAGCTTAGAAGGTGCAGGGAGGTACGAGCAGTACTTC. Full variable domain (outside the CDR3, taken from reference TRBV7-9 and TRBJ2-7): DTGVSQNPRHKITKRGQNVTFRCDPISEHNRLYWYRQTLGQGPEFLTYFQNEAQLEKSRLLSDRFSAERPKGSFSTLEIQRTEQGDSAMYLCASSLEGAGRYEQYFGPGTRLTVT.

Ten or more counts support this clonotype. J is TRBJ2-4 and V is TRBV29-1, with D uncertain. V shed 6 bases and J shed 0 bases, with 12 bases lying between them. The germline CDR1 and CDR2 sequences are SQVTM and ANQGSEA. The CDR3 covers 14 residues. Written as DNA, the CDR3 is TGCAGCGTCGGAGAGCAGAGAGCCAAAAACATTCAGTACTTC. Its translation: CSVGEQRAKNIQYF. Full variable domain (outside the CDR3, taken from reference TRBV29-1 and TRBJ2-4): SAVISQKPSRDICQRGTSLTIQCQVDSQVTMMFWYRQQPGQSLTLIATANQGSEATYESGFVIDKFPISRPNLTFSTLTVSNMSPEDSSIYLCSVGEQRAKNIQYFGAGTRLSVL.

This rearrangement joins TRBV20-1 to TRBJ2-7; 9 bases align to TRBD2. CDR3 length equals 15 residues. The germline V gene has CDR1 DFQATT and CDR2 SNEGSKA (reference sequence). Trimming cost V 6 bases and J 6 bases; bases outside gene matches: 15. CDR3 DNA: TGCAGTGCGCTTCCCCTGGCTAGCGGGATCAGCGAGCAGTACTTC. It codes for CSALPLASGISEQYF.

Notes on this clonotype: Germline and junction disagree at one end, which may indicate a read error. This sequence joins TRBV28 and TRBJ2-5, with D perhaps matching TRBD2 (5 bases). The CDR3 is 14 amino acids. CDR1 is MDHEN and CDR2 is SYDVKM in the germline V gene. CDR3 loop: CASSLRTPFNERFF. CDR3 nucleotide sequence: TGTGCCAGCAGTTTGCGGACTCCTTTCAATGAGCGGTTCTTC.